Listed below are T cell receptor beta chains from one sample, sequenced in a study of T cell clones after liver transplantation. Produced via immunoSEQ multiplex PCR; TCRdb's table is partial and in-frame only. Altogether around 110,000 clones are present, 90% being singletons, with the ten largest covering 0.65% to 0.95%. Here the sequenced sample was CD4+ T cells from blood, taken 12 months after liver transplant. Receptors originate from a human patient who received a liver transplant. Some of these T cells may belong to the graft donor. Both conserved end residues are part of each CDR3. A D gene is named only where the DNA matches it firmly. Clone size is given for some rows only: seen once, a few or many times, or a class if the clone is expanded.

abundance: once; d_gene: -; v_gene: TRBV18; j_gene: TRBJ1-4; CDR3nt: TGTGCCAGCTCACTGGGCGCTTCGGCAACTAATGAAAAACTGTTTTTT; CDR3aa: CASSLGASATNEKLFF
abundance: -; d_gene: -; v_gene: TRBV2; j_gene: TRBJ2-2; CDR3nt: TGTGCCAGCAGTGAGAGGAGTGGCGGGATAGGGAACACCGGGGAGCTGTTTTTT; CDR3aa: CASSERSGGIGNTGELFF
abundance: -; d_gene: TRBD2; v_gene: TRBV7-6; j_gene: TRBJ2-7; CDR3nt: TGTGCCAGCAAGCCGGGACTAGCGGGAGGTCTCGGGGAGCAGTACTTC; CDR3aa: CASKPGLAGGLGEQYF
abundance: -; d_gene: -; v_gene: TRBV11-2; j_gene: TRBJ2-7; CDR3nt: TGTGCCAGCAGCTTACCCGCTCGGGGAACTTCCTACGAGCAGTACTTC; CDR3aa: CASSLPARGTSYEQYF
abundance: -; d_gene: -; v_gene: TRBV10-2; j_gene: TRBJ2-1; CDR3nt: TGCGCCAGCAGCTTCGACAGAAAACCTTACAATGAGCAGTTCTTC; CDR3aa: CASSFDRKPYNEQFF
abundance: -; d_gene: TRBD1; v_gene: TRBV7-2; j_gene: TRBJ1-2; CDR3nt: TGTGCCAGCAGCGGCCGACAGGGGGCTGGCTATGGCTACACCTTC; CDR3aa: CASSGRQGAGYGYTF
abundance: -; d_gene: -; v_gene: TRBV27; j_gene: TRBJ1-2; CDR3nt: TGTGCCAGCAGTCCAGCCGGGGGGCACTATGGCTACACCTTC; CDR3aa: CASSPAGGHYGYTF
abundance: -; d_gene: -; v_gene: TRBV6-1; j_gene: TRBJ1-5; CDR3nt: TGTGCCAGCAGTAATGGCTTGGAGGGAAGAAAGCCCCAGCATTTT; CDR3aa: CASSNGLEGRKPQHF
abundance: -; d_gene: -; v_gene: TRBV9; j_gene: TRBJ2-3; CDR3nt: TGTGCCAGCAGCGTACGAGAGCTTGAAGATACGCAGTATTTT; CDR3aa: CASSVRELEDTQYF
abundance: -; d_gene: TRBD2; v_gene: TRBV27; j_gene: TRBJ2-1; CDR3nt: TGTGCCAGCAGTTTATCGTTTCTAGCGGGAGTCTCCTACAATGAGCAGTTCTTC; CDR3aa: CASSLSFLAGVSYNEQFF
abundance: -; d_gene: TRBD1; v_gene: TRBV7-3; j_gene: TRBJ2-3; CDR3nt: TGTGCCAGCAGCTTAACCGGGACAGGGGATAGCACAGATACGCAGTATTTT; CDR3aa: CASSLTGTGDSTDTQYF
abundance: -; d_gene: TRBD1; v_gene: TRBV27; j_gene: TRBJ1-5; CDR3nt: TGTGCCAGCAGATCGGAGGACAGGGGGCAGCCCCAGCATTTT; CDR3aa: CASRSEDRGQPQHF
abundance: -; d_gene: -; v_gene: TRBV2; j_gene: TRBJ2-7; CDR3nt: TGTGCCAGCAGTGAAAGCCACGAGCAGTACTTC; CDR3aa: CASSESHEQYF
abundance: -; d_gene: TRBD1; v_gene: TRBV19; j_gene: TRBJ2-5; CDR3nt: TGTGCCAGTAGTATAGGAGGACAGGGGGCTACCCAGTACTTC; CDR3aa: CASSIGGQGATQYF
abundance: -; d_gene: -; v_gene: TRBV28; j_gene: TRBJ1-2; CDR3nt: TGTGCCAGCAGCATAGCCTCCTATGGCTACACCTTC; CDR3aa: CASSIASYGYTF
abundance: -; d_gene: -; v_gene: TRBV2; j_gene: TRBJ1-4; CDR3nt: TGTGCCAGCAGCGGGGGAGCTAATGAAAAACTGTTTTTT; CDR3aa: CASSGGANEKLFF
abundance: few; d_gene: -; v_gene: TRBV9; j_gene: TRBJ2-7; CDR3nt: TGTGCCAGCAGCGTAGCGCAGGGGTCGGGCGAGCAGTACTTC; CDR3aa: CASSVAQGSGEQYF
abundance: -; d_gene: -; v_gene: TRBV7-2; j_gene: TRBJ1-4; CDR3nt: TGTGCCAGCAGCCTGACCAGGACGGATGAAAAACTGTTTTTT; CDR3aa: CASSLTRTDEKLFF
abundance: -; d_gene: -; v_gene: TRBV29-1; j_gene: TRBJ2-5; CDR3nt: TGCAGCGTGTCTGGACTGGACATCCAAGAGACCCAGTACTTC; CDR3aa: CSVSGLDIQETQYF
abundance: -; d_gene: -; v_gene: TRBV18; j_gene: TRBJ1-1; CDR3nt: TGTGCCAGCTCACTAACCGATAGAACTGAAGCTTTCTTT; CDR3aa: CASSLTDRTEAFF
abundance: -; d_gene: -; v_gene: TRBV5-1; j_gene: TRBJ1-3; CDR3nt: TGCGCCAGCAGCCCCTCTCCCCAGGGCTCTGGAAACACCATATATTTT; CDR3aa: CASSPSPQGSGNTIYF
abundance: -; d_gene: TRBD2; v_gene: TRBV5-1; j_gene: TRBJ2-1; CDR3nt: TGCGCCAGCAGCTCCCAGGGTAGCGGGAGGGCCGTAGTCAATGAGCAGTTCTTC; CDR3aa: CASSSQGSGRAVVNEQFF
abundance: -; d_gene: -; v_gene: TRBV5-8; j_gene: TRBJ1-3; CDR3nt: TGTGCCAGCAGCCCCGGGTCGGACAGAAACACCATATATTTT; CDR3aa: CASSPGSDRNTIYF
abundance: few; d_gene: -; v_gene: TRBV11-3; j_gene: TRBJ2-1; CDR3nt: TGTGCCAGCAGCTTAGGACGCTCGCAGTTCTTC; CDR3aa: CASSLGRSQFF
abundance: -; d_gene: -; v_gene: TRBV6-5; j_gene: TRBJ2-7; CDR3nt: TGTGCCAGCAGTTCCCCAAGGACAACCTACGAGCAGTACTTC; CDR3aa: CASSSPRTTYEQYF
abundance: -; d_gene: TRBD1; v_gene: TRBV5-5; j_gene: TRBJ2-7; CDR3nt: TGTGCCAGCAGCTGGACAGGTAGCTCCTACGAGCAGTACTTC; CDR3aa: CASSWTGSSYEQYF
abundance: -; d_gene: TRBD1; v_gene: TRBV29-1; j_gene: TRBJ2-7; CDR3nt: TGCAGCGGACGGACAGGGGGCGAGCAGTACTTC; CDR3aa: CSGRTGGEQYF
abundance: few; d_gene: -; v_gene: TRBV27; j_gene: TRBJ1-5; CDR3nt: TGTGCCAGCAGCCAGGATAGGACCACCCAGCCCCAGCATTTT; CDR3aa: CASSQDRTTQPQHF
abundance: -; d_gene: TRBD2; v_gene: TRBV9; j_gene: TRBJ2-5; CDR3nt: TGTGCCAGCAGCGTAGAGGGACTAGCGGGATTCGAGACCCAGTACTTC; CDR3aa: CASSVEGLAGFETQYF
abundance: many; d_gene: -; v_gene: TRBV18; j_gene: TRBJ1-1; CDR3nt: TGTGCCAGCTCACCGCACCCTGACATCTCTGAAGCTTTCTTT; CDR3aa: CASSPHPDISEAFF
abundance: -; d_gene: -; v_gene: TRBV2; j_gene: TRBJ2-7; CDR3nt: TGTGCCAGCAGCCAAGAGCCCTACGAGCAGTACTTC; CDR3aa: CASSQEPYEQYF
abundance: -; d_gene: TRBD2; v_gene: TRBV5-8; j_gene: TRBJ2-1; CDR3nt: TGTGCCAGCAGCTTTGGACTAGCAGTCTATGAGCAGTTCTTC; CDR3aa: CASSFGLAVYEQFF
abundance: -; d_gene: -; v_gene: TRBV2; j_gene: TRBJ1-2; CDR3nt: TGTGCCAGCAGTGAACTGGGGACTGGCTATGGCTACACCTTC; CDR3aa: CASSELGTGYGYTF
abundance: -; d_gene: -; v_gene: TRBV2; j_gene: TRBJ2-5; CDR3nt: TGTGCCAGCATGGGATTGACTGGCTCGGAGACCCAGTACTTC; CDR3aa: CASMGLTGSETQYF
abundance: -; d_gene: -; v_gene: TRBV19; j_gene: TRBJ1-5; CDR3nt: TGTGCCAGTATCCGGGACATATATAGCAATCAGCCCCAGCATTTT; CDR3aa: CASIRDIYSNQPQHF
abundance: -; d_gene: TRBD1; v_gene: TRBV12-5; j_gene: TRBJ1-1; CDR3nt: TGTGCTAGTGGTTTGGACAGGGGTACTGAAGCTTTCTTT; CDR3aa: CASGLDRGTEAFF
abundance: -; d_gene: -; v_gene: TRBV18; j_gene: TRBJ2-7; CDR3nt: TGTGCCAGCTCACCTGGGGTCCTTACCTACGAGCAGTACTTC; CDR3aa: CASSPGVLTYEQYF
abundance: -; d_gene: -; v_gene: TRBV11-3; j_gene: TRBJ2-1; CDR3nt: TGTGCCAGCAGCTTAGAAGCGGTCTCCTACAATGAGCAGTTCTTC; CDR3aa: CASSLEAVSYNEQFF
abundance: -; d_gene: TRBD1; v_gene: TRBV4-1; j_gene: TRBJ2-4; CDR3nt: TGCGCCAGCAGCCAAGGGCCAGGGGGCAACATTCAGTACTTC; CDR3aa: CASSQGPGGNIQYF
abundance: -; d_gene: TRBD2; v_gene: TRBV7-9; j_gene: TRBJ2-3; CDR3nt: TGTGCCAGCAGCTCCCCGGGACTAGCGACAGATACGCAGTATTTT; CDR3aa: CASSSPGLATDTQYF
abundance: -; d_gene: -; v_gene: TRBV5-1; j_gene: TRBJ2-2; CDR3nt: TGCGCCAGCAGCTCACAAGGGGGGGTCACCGGGGAGCTGTTTTTT; CDR3aa: CASSSQGGVTGELFF
abundance: -; d_gene: -; v_gene: TRBV5-5; j_gene: TRBJ2-3; CDR3nt: TGTGCCAGCAGCCGGGACACAGATACGCAGTATTTT; CDR3aa: CASSRDTDTQYF
abundance: -; d_gene: -; v_gene: TRBV6-4; j_gene: TRBJ1-1; CDR3nt: TGTGCCAGCAGTAGGTATACGAACACTGAAGCTTTCTTT; CDR3aa: CASSRYTNTEAFF
abundance: -; d_gene: TRBD2; v_gene: TRBV11-2; j_gene: TRBJ2-2; CDR3nt: TGTGCCAGCAGCAAGAGACTAGCGACACTCAACACCGGGGAGCTGTTTTTT; CDR3aa: CASSKRLATLNTGELFF
abundance: -; d_gene: -; v_gene: TRBV4-1; j_gene: TRBJ2-5; CDR3nt: TGCGCCAGCAGCCAAGAGGAGGGAGGAGGAGAGACCCAGTACTTC; CDR3aa: CASSQEEGGGETQYF
abundance: -; d_gene: -; v_gene: TRBV7-2; j_gene: TRBJ1-1; CDR3nt: TGTGCCAGCAGCGAAGCCACAGGGTGGGGGACTGAAGCTTTCTTT; CDR3aa: CASSEATGWGTEAFF
abundance: few; d_gene: -; v_gene: TRBV18; j_gene: TRBJ1-1; CDR3nt: TGTGCCAGCTCCCTCGACAGGTTAACTGAAGCTTTCTTT; CDR3aa: CASSLDRLTEAFF
abundance: -; d_gene: TRBD1; v_gene: TRBV2; j_gene: TRBJ1-2; CDR3nt: TGTGCCAGCAGGGGACAGGGGGAAGGTGGCTACACCTTC; CDR3aa: CASRGQGEGGYTF
abundance: -; d_gene: -; v_gene: TRBV7-2; j_gene: TRBJ2-7; CDR3nt: TGTGCCAGCAGCTTATTCCGGGAAGGCGAGCAGTACTTC; CDR3aa: CASSLFREGEQYF
abundance: -; d_gene: -; v_gene: TRBV5-1; j_gene: TRBJ2-2; CDR3nt: TGCGCCAGCAGCTCGCGTTGGGGTATGGAAGCCGGGGAGCTGTTTTTT; CDR3aa: CASSSRWGMEAGELFF
abundance: -; d_gene: TRBD2; v_gene: TRBV18; j_gene: TRBJ2-3; CDR3nt: TGTGCCAGCTCACCGGCACTAGCGGGAGGGACGGATACGCAGTATTTT; CDR3aa: CASSPALAGGTDTQYF
abundance: once; d_gene: -; v_gene: TRBV12-5; j_gene: TRBJ2-2; CDR3nt: TGTGCTAGTGGCCCTTCGGGGGAGCTGTTTTTT; CDR3aa: CASGPSGELFF